Detailed here is one TCR beta chain. Its antigen is still unknown. Relative to the germline gene, one junction end is altered; a read error may explain this. The data were taken from a study of T-cell reconstitution after alpha-beta-depleted transplantation in children. This CDR3 is 15 amino acids long. During its preparation, the TCRbeta library received unique molecular identifiers. TCRdb re-analysed the PCR reads in MiXCR, keeping a single row per CDR3 protein. The sample consists of about 500,000 distinct CDR3 sequences, roughly an eighth of them appearing once. Study-wide results and caveats: It was surviving recipient T cells and thymic progenitors that gave some patients high TCRbeta diversity at day 60.

The sequenced sample was PBMCs, mostly from graft donor cells, obtained 180 days after TCRalphabeta/CD19-depleted stem cell transplant. The clonotype comes from a female patient between 2 and 15 years old who had a stem cell transplant for aplastic anemia, so the T cells may come from the graft donor. The chain links TRBV12-3 or TRBV12-4 to TRBJ2-1; 8 bases are shared with TRBD2. Here the CDR3 DNA reads TGTGCCAGCATCCCAGCGGGAGTTGCGTACACTGAGCAGTTCTTC. Its translation: CASIPAGVAYTEQFF.